This T cell receptor (beta chain) was retrieved from a study of neoadjuvant anti-PD-1 for oral cavity cancer (dated by TCRdb to the early 2020s). Background for the entire study: Three to four biweekly doses of nivolumab at 3 mg/kg were mostly administered to patients before curative-intent surgical resection. Patients without progression received a fourth nivolumab dose around day 43 and underwent definitive surgical resection on days 50-56. Patients with complete response, partial response or stable disease by RECIST 1.1 were defined as responders, whereas patients with progression were defined as non-responders. The parent correlative cohort had approximately twelve patients and a response rate of approximately 33%.

On the study overall, not on this receptor specifically: After neoadjuvant nivolumab, significantly higher T cell clonality (Gini index) was found within PBMCs in non-responders than in responders. Only a few patients per response group were included in the TCR analyses, and the authors called for validation in larger cohorts. A higher pretreatment blood Treg/Th17 ratio correlated with both higher pretreatment blood TCRbeta clonality and lower post-treatment tumor TCRbeta clonality.

Sample time point, as interpreted from the label and publication: after neoadjuvant nivolumab, at surgical resection. Patients were newly diagnosed with stage II-IVA oral cavity squamous cell carcinoma and had received no prior systemic or radiation treatment. The cohort consisted of patients with HPV-negative, locally advanced oral cavity squamous cell carcinoma. No culture maintenance or expansion was done, as the peripheral blood mononuclear cells went straight to analysis. Samples were obtained from a longitudinal correlative study of a single-arm phase II trial of neoadjuvant nivolumab in oral cavity squamous cell carcinoma. Subject-matched pre- and post-treatment PBMCs and tumors from three responders and three non-responders were subjected to genomic DNA-based TCRbeta sequencing. Peripheral blood mononuclear cells were collected once before nivolumab treatment and again after treatment, at the time of surgery. Genomic DNA was isolated from PBMCs using the Maxwell RSC DNA from Cells kit.

V trim: 0 bases; J trim: 7 bases; unmatched bases: 4. Based on the germline V gene (reference sequence), the CDR1 and CDR2 sequences are MNHEY and SMNVEV. From its cysteine to its phenylalanine, the CDR3 spans 14 amino acids. The read is trimmed to its CDR3 DNA, 42 bases read in frame from base 1. By how much of the sample it makes up, this clone is large (0.1 to 1%). Its antigen has not been determined. Per-base quality was not reported, and no clone a single base away is much larger than it. For deep sequencing, each PBMC sample was run in six replicates, with libraries mostly built from 450 to 550 ng of input genomic DNA. The immunoSEQ hsTCRbeta kit was used to prepare TCRbeta libraries according to the manufacturer's instructions. An Illumina NovaSeq 6000 S4 flow cell was used to sequence the final libraries, which had first been combined to 3 nM. Per the original workflow: Raw data preprocessing and quality control were performed with the immunoSEQ Analyzer. The analysis was limited to productive rearrangements, and each clonotype was defined by a unique CDR3 amino acid sequence. Repertoire clonality was estimated as the Gini-Simpson index, computed with the R package tcR. Student's t test was used to compare Gini indices, and Pearson correlation was used to assess associations with tumor size change. Here the immuneACCESS table is served through TCRdb, limited to in-frame sequences with V and J called. Missing clones are a known gap in these copies; in checked studies unresolved V genes cover under half, and the rest lacks a known reason. That table supplies the V and J calls and clone size; D and trimming were determined from the DNA. The sample table contains roughly 8,100 clones; only one count was recorded for around 70% of them. Around 2.8% of the sample belongs to the ten largest clones.

This TCR was recovered from a person aged 40 to 85 with oral cavity squamous cell carcinoma. Sequencing was performed on PBMCs, taken after nivolumab (anti-PD-1) treatment. In this chain, TRBV27 is recombined with TRBJ1-2, with TRBD1 identical over 8 junction bases. The sequenced DNA: TGTGCCAGCAGTTTATCGACAGGGGCGCGTGGCTACACCTTC. This sequence encodes CASSLSTGARGYTF.